Listed here are 28 T cell receptor beta chains from one sample, sequenced in a study of blood T cells in healthy people across ages. Using a J-beta primer mix together with a sample-barcoded 5' primer, a second PCR was run for roughly 7 to 12 cycles. TCRdb passed the 5' RACE reads through MiXCR, listing each CDR3 protein once. The table lists approximately 1.5 million distinct CDR3 sequences, 40% to 45% of them singletons. Sequenced material: blood. Source of these receptors: a woman aged 18-29 years in good health.

This chain links TRBV7-9 with TRBJ1-1, with a tentative D call TRBD1 (6 bases). The CDR3 length is 11 residues. The V end lost 5 bases, the J end lost 8 bases, and 9 bases lay between the germline ends. Germline loops: CDR1 SEHNR, CDR2 FQNEAQ (reference sequence). CDR3 sequence reads: CASSHGQEAFF. CDR3 sequence (DNA): TGTGCCAGCAGCCACGGACAGGAAGCTTTCTTT.

This clonotype was detected only a few times. This chain links TRBV10-3 with TRBJ2-7; TRBD2 aligns across 8 bases. CDR1 and CDR2 from the germline V gene are ENHRY and SYGVKD. There are 18 residues in the CDR3. V lost 4 bases, J lost 7 bases, and 21 bases stayed unmatched. Here the CDR3 reads CAISGPARTGTRGVEQYF. The CDR3 nucleotides are TGTGCCATCAGTGGTCCCGCCCGCACTGGGACTAGAGGAGTGGAGCAGTACTTC.

This rearrangement joins TRBV7-2 to TRBJ2-7; tentative D call: TRBD2 (6 bases). Trimming took 3 bases from V and 0 from J, leaving 12 bases between them. Germline lookup yields CDR1 SGHTA and CDR2 FQGNSA. The CDR3 sequence is 15 residues long. The CDR3 DNA is TGTGCCAGCAGCTTTTCGGCGGGGACCTCCTACGAGCAGTACTTC. Protein product: CASSFSAGTSYEQYF.

This clonotype was counted only a few times. This chain links TRBV28 with TRBJ1-6, with TRBD1 as a possible D gene (5 bases). V lost 0 bases, J lost 9 bases, and 21 bases lay in between. The CDR3 has 18 residues. Per the germline V gene, CDR1 is MDHEN and CDR2 is SYDVKM. CDR3 coding DNA: TGTGCCAGCAGTTTATGGAGGGGTCTTTTACTCCTTGGTTCACCCCTCCACTTT. Its protein product is CASSLWRGLLLLGSPLHF.

Comment on this clonotype: One end of the junction varies from germline; a read error may be responsible. The gene calls are TRBV20-1 and TRBJ2-3, with 9 bases fitting TRBD1. Per the germline V gene, CDR1 is DFQATT and CDR2 is SNEGSKA (reference sequence). The CDR3 totals 16 residues. CDR3 region: CSARGTGTGNTDTQYF. The CDR3 DNA follows: TGCAGCGCTAGAGGGACCGGGACAGGGAACACAGATACGCAGTATTTT.

The rearrangement uses TRBV20-1 and TRBJ1-4; D is undetermined. V lost 3 bases and J lost 0, with 5 bases in between. The CDR3 length is 13 residues. Germline V gene data show CDR1 as DFQATT and CDR2 as SNEGSKA (reference sequence). Here the CDR3 reads CSASSPTNEKLFF. The CDR3 DNA reads TGCAGTGCTAGTTCCCCAACTAATGAAAAACTGTTTTTT.

J is TRBJ2-1 and V is TRBV20-1; no firm D call. The CDR3 contains 12 residues. V gave up 0 bases and J gave up 6 bases, with 6 bases separating them. Germline V gene lookup returns CDR1 DFQATT and CDR2 SNEGSKA (reference sequence). CDR3 in amino acids: CSARDNRNEQFF. The CDR3 DNA is TGCAGTGCTAGAGATAACCGCAATGAGCAGTTCTTC.

The rearrangement joins TRBV9 to TRBJ2-7; 8 bases line up with TRBD1. The V segment lost 4 bases and the J segment 3 bases; nucleotides outside the gene matches: 9. In germline, CDR1 is SGDLS, CDR2 YYNGEE. The CDR3 loop spans 15 amino acids. CDR3 nucleotide sequence: TGTGCCAGCAGCTGGGGGGACAGGAGGGTCTACGAGCAGTACTTC. This translates into CASSWGDRRVYEQYF.

This clonotype occurred a few times. The rearrangement links TRBV11-2 to TRBJ2-1, with TRBD1 identical over 8 bases. The CDR3 spans 14 residues. The V gene's germline CDR1 is SGHAT and CDR2 FQNNGV. Trimming at V came to 6 bases and at J to 11 bases, leaving 12 bases not matched to a gene. The CDR3 spells CASSDYRGDNQQFF. The CDR3 DNA sequence: TGTGCCAGCAGTGACTACAGGGGGGATAATCAGCAGTTCTTC.

V is TRBV6-5 and J is TRBJ1-1; D ambiguous. Germline lookup yields CDR1 MNHEY and CDR2 SVGAGI. V lost 2 bases to trimming and J lost 5 bases, with 6 bases between them. The CDR3 loop spans 12 amino acids. The CDR3 DNA is TGTGCCAGCAGTTACACGACTACTGAAGCTTTCTTT. This sequence encodes CASSYTTTEAFF.

This sequence joins TRBV9 and TRBJ2-1, with TRBD2 matching over 11 bases. CDR1 and CDR2 from the germline V gene are SGDLS and YYNGEE. The V and J ends lost 4 bases and 3 bases, in that order; junction bases with no gene match: 9. The CDR3 sequence is 17 residues long. The CDR3 sequence: CASSNPSGGKDYNEQFF. CDR3 coding DNA: TGTGCCAGCAGCAATCCTAGCGGGGGGAAGGACTACAATGAGCAGTTCTTC.

This clonotype was picked up many times. The rearrangement links TRBV7-2 to TRBJ2-7; 12 nucleotides line up with TRBD2. J lost 1 base, V lost 5 bases, and 3 bases had no gene match. Germline V gene sequence: CDR1 SGHTA, CDR2 FQGNSA. The CDR3 runs 15 residues. The CDR3 nucleotides are TGTGCCAGCAGCCCGACTAGCGGGAGTTCCTACGAGCAGTACTTC. As protein: CASSPTSGSSYEQYF.

The rearrangement joins TRBV6-6 to TRBJ1-5, with TRBD1 as a possible D gene (5 bases). Germline V gene data show CDR1 as MNHNY and CDR2 as SVGAGI (reference sequence). With 10 bases removed from V and 1 base from J, the gap between germline ends came to 20 bases. The CDR3 sequence is 16 residues long. CDR3 in amino acids: CANRPAELDSNQPQHF. The CDR3, as DNA: TGTGCCAACAGGCCCGCAGAGTTGGACAGCAATCAGCCCCAGCATTTT.

The chain employs TRBV6-5 and TRBJ2-1; 7 bases agree with TRBD2. V shed 0 bases and J 9 bases; nucleotides not matched to a gene: 8. Looked up from germline, CDR1 is MNHEY and CDR2 is SVGAGI. The CDR3 spans 15 residues. The CDR3 spells CASSYSTGGRGEQFF. The DNA of the CDR3 is TGTGCCAGCAGTTACTCGACGGGCGGGAGAGGTGAGCAGTTCTTC.

V is TRBV5-1 and J is TRBJ2-1, with TRBD1 identical over 7 bases. The CDR3 loop spans 15 amino acids. The V segment lost 0 bases and the J segment 5 bases; nucleotides outside the gene matches: 5. Looked up from germline, CDR1 is SGHRS and CDR2 is YFSETQ. The CDR3 coding sequence is TGCGCCAGCAGCTTGGTTAGGACAGGCAACAATGAGCAGTTCTTC. This gives the protein CASSLVRTGNNEQFF.

This clonotype occurred many times. The junction shows a germline mismatch at one end, possibly a read error. The CDR3 nucleotides read TGTGCCAGCAGCTTATCGGTCTACAATGAGCAGTTCTTC. Amino acids: CASSLSVYNEQFF. This sequence joins TRBV27 and TRBJ2-1; D unresolved. From germline, CDR1 is MNHEY and CDR2 SMNVEV (reference sequence). The CDR3 runs 13 residues.

The J gene is TRBJ1-4, the V gene TRBV20-1; D perhaps matches TRBD1 (5 bases). V lost 0 bases and J lost 6, with 14 bases in between. Germline V gene lookup returns CDR1 DFQATT and CDR2 SNEGSKA (reference sequence). This CDR3 comprises 15 residues. The CDR3 nucleotides are TGCAGTGCTAGAGATCGGCGGGGGTTGGATGAAAAACTGTTTTTT. Protein sequence: CSARDRRGLDEKLFF.

The chain recombines TRBV9 with TRBJ2-3; D ambiguous. The V gene lost 0 bases and the J gene lost 1 base, with 9 bases spanning the gap. The CDR3 consists of 15 residues. The V gene's germline CDR1 is SGDLS and CDR2 YYNGEE. The CDR3 nucleotides are TGTGCCAGCAGCGTAGCTGACTGGGGCACAGATACGCAGTATTTT. Amino acid sequence: CASSVADWGTDTQYF. The variable domain in full, with the rest retrieved from reference TRBV9 and TRBJ2-3, is DSGVTQTPKHLITATGQRVTLRCSPRSGDLSVYWYQQSLDQGLQFLIQYYNGEERAKGNILERFSAQQFPDLHSELNLSSLELGDSALYFCASSVADWGTDTQYFGPGTRLTVL.

This clonotype was counted at least ten times. The CDR3 DNA is TGCGCCAGCAGCGTCGTGCTAGCGGGGGGCTACGAGCAGTACTTC. This translates into CASSVVLAGGYEQYF. V usage is TRBV4-3 and J usage is TRBJ2-7; 11 nucleotides agree with TRBD2. The CDR3 is 15 amino acids. CDR1 and CDR2 from the germline V gene are LGHNA and YSLEER. Trimming cost V 5 bases and J 3 bases; bases outside gene matches: 6.

The chain joins TRBV20-1 to TRBJ2-5, with unresolved D. The CDR3 loop spans 13 amino acids. Trimming took off 1 base at V and 5 bases at J, with 11 bases between the two ends. The germline gives CDR1 DFQATT, CDR2 SNEGSKA (reference sequence). In nucleotides, the CDR3 is TGCAGTGCTAGAGCCCTTTATTTTGAGACCCAGTACTTC. It is translated as CSARALYFETQYF.

This clonotype was counted between two and nine times. The CDR3 region is CASSPPAANYGYTF. CDR3 DNA sequence: TGTGCCAGCTCACCACCTGCAGCTAACTATGGCTACACCTTC. This chain links TRBV18 with TRBJ1-2, with D unclear. The V end lost 0 bases, the J end lost 0 bases, and 5 bases lay between the germline ends. This CDR3 has 14 residues. CDR1 KGHSH and CDR2 LQKENI come from the germline V gene.

This clonotype has more than one count but fewer than ten. This rearrangement joins TRBV6-6 to TRBJ1-4; TRBD1 agrees at 9 bases. The CDR3 contains 15 residues. Unmatched junction bases numbered 10, after V lost 6 bases and J lost 8 bases. Germline V lookup: CDR1 MNHNY, CDR2 SVGAGI (reference sequence). Written as DNA, the CDR3 is TGTGCCAGCAGGGGGACAGGGTACGAGCGCGAAAAACTGTTTTTT. Translation: CASRGTGYEREKLFF.

The table lists this clonotype with a few counts. For the CDR3, the DNA is TGCGCCAGCAGCCAAGATTATTCGAGTACAGATACGCAGTATTTT. Translation gives CASSQDYSSTDTQYF. The V gene is TRBV4-3, the J gene TRBJ2-3, with D unresolved. The CDR3 contains 15 residues. Trimming left V 0 bases short and J 3 bases short, with 10 bases between. The germline V gene has CDR1 LGHNA and CDR2 YSLEER.

This chain links TRBV28 with TRBJ2-3; TRBD2 matches 7 bases. With 5 bases clipped from V and 1 base from J, the junction kept 12 bases outside the gene matches. Germline CDR1 MDHEN, CDR2 SYDVKM. The CDR3 is 17 residues long. In DNA, the CDR3 is TGTGCCAGCAGTCCGTCGGAGGCTAGCGGAGGCACAGATACGCAGTATTTT. It is translated as CASSPSEASGGTDTQYF.

The rearrangement links TRBV21-1 to TRBJ1-2. TRBV21-1 is reported as a pseudogene. The CDR3 has 13 residues. The CDR3 coding sequence is TGTGCCAGCAGCAAGTGGGCTCTCGGAGGCTACACCTTC. It specifies CASSKWALGGYTF.

V and J are TRBV18 and TRBJ2-3; D remains ambiguous. V lost 0 bases to trimming and J lost 0 bases, with 7 bases between them. Germline loops: CDR1 KGHSH, CDR2 LQKENI. CDR3 length: 15 amino acids. This CDR3 reads CASSPPGISTDTQYF. CDR3 DNA: TGTGCCAGCTCACCACCAGGTATAAGCACAGATACGCAGTATTTT.

The chain is built from TRBV14 and TRBJ1-6; D perhaps matches TRBD1 (5 bases). V was cut by 4 bases and J by 4 bases, with 11 bases left in between. The CDR3 sequence is 15 residues long. The germline gives CDR1 SGHDN, CDR2 FVKESK. DNA of the CDR3: TGTGCCAGCAGCCGGGCGGGGGGGTATAATTCACCCCTCCACTTT. Its protein is CASSRAGGYNSPLHF.

The chain uses TRBV28 and TRBJ1-2; D remains unclear. Between the trimmed V and J ends, which lost 8 bases and 6 bases, there was a span of 10 bases. Germline V lookup: CDR1 MDHEN, CDR2 SYDVKM. The CDR3 sequence is 11 residues long. The CDR3 nucleotides read TGTGCCAGCGCGAGGCAGGATGGCTACACCTTC. It encodes CASARQDGYTF.